This T cell receptor beta chain appears in the sequencing data of a study of T cell responses to AZD1222 COVID-19 vaccine. Study-level results: Among vaccine-associated CD4 TCRs, coverage spanned spike, with dominance at 160-218 and 743-854.

This table comes from immunoSEQ multiplex PCR, and its TCRdb copy is limited to in-frame clones, with some not included. The data hold about 150,000 clones, with just over 90% observed a single time. Per germline, CDR1 SEHNR and CDR2 FQNEAQ (reference sequence). This CDR3 region has 14 residues. The V gene lost 0 bases and the J gene lost 1 base, with 6 bases spanning the gap. This clone was detected only once. The antigen is unknown. V is TRBV7-9 and J is TRBJ1-1; D is undetermined. The source material was peripheral blood, sampled on day 0 of AZD1222 vaccination. The receptor was isolated from an adult in good health. CDR3 in amino acids: CASSLAAENTEAFF. The CDR3 coding sequence is TGTGCCAGCAGCTTAGCTGCTGAGAACACTGAAGCTTTCTTT.